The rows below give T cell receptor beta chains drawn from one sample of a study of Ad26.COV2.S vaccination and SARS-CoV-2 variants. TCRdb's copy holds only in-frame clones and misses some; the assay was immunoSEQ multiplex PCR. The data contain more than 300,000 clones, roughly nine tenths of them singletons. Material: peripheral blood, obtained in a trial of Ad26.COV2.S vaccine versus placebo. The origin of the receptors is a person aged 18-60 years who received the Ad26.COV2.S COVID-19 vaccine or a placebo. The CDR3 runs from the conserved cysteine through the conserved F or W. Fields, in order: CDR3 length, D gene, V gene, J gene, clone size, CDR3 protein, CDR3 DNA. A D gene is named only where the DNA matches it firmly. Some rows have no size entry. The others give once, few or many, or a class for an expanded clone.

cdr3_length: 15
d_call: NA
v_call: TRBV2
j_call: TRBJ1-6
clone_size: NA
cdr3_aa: CASTGIRGVDSPLHF
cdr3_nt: TGTGCCAGCACGGGGATACGGGGGGTTGATTCACCCCTCCACTTT

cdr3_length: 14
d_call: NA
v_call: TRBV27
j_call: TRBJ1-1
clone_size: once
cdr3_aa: CASSFQGVNTEAFF
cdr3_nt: TGTGCCAGCAGTTTTCAAGGGGTGAACACTGAAGCTTTCTTT

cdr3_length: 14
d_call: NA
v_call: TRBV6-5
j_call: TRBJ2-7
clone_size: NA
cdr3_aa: CASSYSSNPAEQYF
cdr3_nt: TGTGCCAGCAGTTACTCTAGCAACCCGGCCGAGCAGTACTTC

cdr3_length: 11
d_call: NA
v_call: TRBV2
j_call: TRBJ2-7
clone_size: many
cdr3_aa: CASSERYEQYF
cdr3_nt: TGTGCCAGCAGTGAAAGGTACGAGCAGTACTTC

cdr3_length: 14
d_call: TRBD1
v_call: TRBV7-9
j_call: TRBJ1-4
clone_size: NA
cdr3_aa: CASNLKGAGEKLFF
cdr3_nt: TGTGCCAGCAATCTTAAGGGGGCGGGTGAAAAACTGTTTTTT

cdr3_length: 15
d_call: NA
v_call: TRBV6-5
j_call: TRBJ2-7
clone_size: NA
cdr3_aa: CAIRNERQTNYEQYF
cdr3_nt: TGTGCCATCCGGAATGAAAGACAGACCAATTACGAGCAGTACTTC

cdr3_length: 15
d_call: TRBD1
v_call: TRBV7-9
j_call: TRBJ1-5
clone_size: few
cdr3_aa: CASSRGQDGNQPQHF
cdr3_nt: TGTGCCAGCAGCCGGGGACAGGACGGCAATCAGCCCCAGCATTTT

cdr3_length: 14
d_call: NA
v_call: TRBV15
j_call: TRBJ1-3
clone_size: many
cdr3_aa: CATSVKVSGNTIYF
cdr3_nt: TGTGCCACCAGCGTCAAGGTCTCAGGAAACACCATATATTTT

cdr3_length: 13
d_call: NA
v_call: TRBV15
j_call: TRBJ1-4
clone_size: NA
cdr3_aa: CATSRLSNEKLFF
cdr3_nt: TGTGCCACCAGCCGATTATCAAATGAAAAACTGTTTTTT

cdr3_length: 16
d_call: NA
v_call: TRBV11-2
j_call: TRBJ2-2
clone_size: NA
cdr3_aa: CASSLGLFVNTGELFF
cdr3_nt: TGTGCCAGCAGCTTAGGTTTATTTGTGAACACCGGGGAGCTGTTTTTT

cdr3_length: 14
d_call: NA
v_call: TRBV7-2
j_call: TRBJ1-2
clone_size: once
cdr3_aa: CASSSMIQGSGYTF
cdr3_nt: TGTGCCAGCAGCTCGATGATACAGGGAAGCGGCTACACCTTC

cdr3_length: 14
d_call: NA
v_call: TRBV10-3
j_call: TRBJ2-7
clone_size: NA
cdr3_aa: CAISSSAGDYEQYF
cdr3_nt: TGTGCCATCAGTTCCTCGGCCGGAGACTACGAGCAGTACTTC

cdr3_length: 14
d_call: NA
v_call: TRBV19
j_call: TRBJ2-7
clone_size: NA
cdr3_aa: CASSTSPGTYEQYF
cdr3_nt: TGTGCCAGTAGTACCTCTCCAGGAACCTACGAGCAGTACTTC

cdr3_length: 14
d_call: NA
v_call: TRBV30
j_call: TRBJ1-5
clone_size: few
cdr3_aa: CAWAPLGPNQPQHF
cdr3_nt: TGTGCCTGGGCACCGTTAGGGCCCAATCAGCCCCAGCATTTT

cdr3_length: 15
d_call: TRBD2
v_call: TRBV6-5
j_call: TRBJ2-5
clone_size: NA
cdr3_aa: CASGTSGSRGETQYF
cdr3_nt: TGTGCCAGCGGGACTAGCGGGAGTCGGGGAGAGACCCAGTACTTC

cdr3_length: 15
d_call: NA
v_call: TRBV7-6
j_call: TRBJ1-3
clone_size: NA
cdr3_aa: CASSSDGSSGNTIYF
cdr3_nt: TGTGCCAGCAGTTCGGACGGGAGCTCTGGAAACACCATATATTTT

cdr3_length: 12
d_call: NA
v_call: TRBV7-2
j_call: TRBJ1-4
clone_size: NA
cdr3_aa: CASSDLGEKLFF
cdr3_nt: TGTGCCAGCAGCGATTTAGGTGAAAAACTGTTTTTT

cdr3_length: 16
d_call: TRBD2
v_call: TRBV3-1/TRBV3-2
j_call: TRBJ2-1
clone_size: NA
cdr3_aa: CASSPDPGLAGNEQFF
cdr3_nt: TGTGCCAGCAGCCCAGATCCGGGACTAGCGGGCAATGAGCAGTTCTTC

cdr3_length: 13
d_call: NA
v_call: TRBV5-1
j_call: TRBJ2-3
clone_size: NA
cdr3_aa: CASSRASTDTQYF
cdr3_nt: TGCGCCAGCAGTCGAGCGTCGACAGATACGCAGTATTTT

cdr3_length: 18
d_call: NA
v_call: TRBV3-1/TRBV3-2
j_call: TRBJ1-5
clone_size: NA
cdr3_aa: CASSQGRQGLYSNQPQHF
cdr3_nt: TGTGCCAGCAGCCAAGGTCGGCAGGGCCTTTATAGCAATCAGCCCCAGCATTTT

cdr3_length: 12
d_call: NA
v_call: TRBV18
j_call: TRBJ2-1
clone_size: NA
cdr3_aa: CASSPPAREQFF
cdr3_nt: TGTGCCAGCTCACCACCAGCGCGTGAGCAGTTCTTC

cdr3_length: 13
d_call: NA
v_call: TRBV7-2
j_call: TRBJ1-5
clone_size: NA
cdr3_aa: CASSQRNNQPQHF
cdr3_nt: TGTGCCAGCAGTCAGAGGAACAATCAGCCCCAGCATTTT

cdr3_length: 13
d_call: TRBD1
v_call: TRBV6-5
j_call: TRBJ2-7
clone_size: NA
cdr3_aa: CASTGTAIYEQYF
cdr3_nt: TGTGCCAGCACAGGGACAGCGATCTACGAGCAGTACTTC

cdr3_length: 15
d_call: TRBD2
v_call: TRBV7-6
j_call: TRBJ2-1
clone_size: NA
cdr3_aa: CASSLGLASYNEQFF
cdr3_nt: TGTGCCAGCAGCCTAGGACTAGCTTCCTACAATGAGCAGTTCTTC

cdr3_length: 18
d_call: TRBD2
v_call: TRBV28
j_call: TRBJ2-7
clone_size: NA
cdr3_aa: CASSSSWRTSGRAYEQYF
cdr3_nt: TGTGCCAGCAGTTCCTCCTGGCGGACTAGCGGGAGGGCCTACGAGCAGTACTTC

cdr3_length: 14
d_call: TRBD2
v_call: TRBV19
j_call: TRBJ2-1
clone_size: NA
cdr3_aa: CASSIRLADNEQFF
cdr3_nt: TGTGCCAGTAGTATCCGACTAGCGGACAATGAGCAGTTCTTC

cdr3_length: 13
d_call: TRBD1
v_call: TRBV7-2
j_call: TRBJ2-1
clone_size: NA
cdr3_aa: CASSVDRDNEQFF
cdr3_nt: TGTGCCAGCAGCGTCGACAGGGACAATGAGCAGTTCTTC

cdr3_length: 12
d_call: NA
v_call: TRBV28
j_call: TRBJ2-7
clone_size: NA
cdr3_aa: CASTDGPYEQYF
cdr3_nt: TGTGCCAGCACTGATGGGCCCTACGAGCAGTACTTC

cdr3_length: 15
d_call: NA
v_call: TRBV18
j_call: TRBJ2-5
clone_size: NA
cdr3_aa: CASSPAREVRETQYF
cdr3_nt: TGTGCCAGCTCACCAGCCAGGGAAGTTCGGGAGACCCAGTACTTC

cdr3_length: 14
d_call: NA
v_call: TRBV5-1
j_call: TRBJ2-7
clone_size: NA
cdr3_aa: CASSLEGRAAEQYF
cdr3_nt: TGCGCCAGCAGCCTAGAAGGACGTGCTGCCGAGCAGTACTTC

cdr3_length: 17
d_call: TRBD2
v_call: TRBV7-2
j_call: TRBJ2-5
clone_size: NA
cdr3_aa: CASSGLGMAGGGQTQYF
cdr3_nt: TGTGCCAGCAGCGGGCTTGGGATGGCGGGAGGGGGACAGACCCAGTACTTC

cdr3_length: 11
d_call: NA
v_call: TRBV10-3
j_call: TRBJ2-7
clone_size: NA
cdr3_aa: CAISELYEQYF
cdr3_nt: TGTGCCATCAGTGAATTATACGAGCAGTACTTC

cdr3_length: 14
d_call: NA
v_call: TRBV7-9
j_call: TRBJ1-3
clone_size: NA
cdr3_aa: CASSLVGSGNTIYF
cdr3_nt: TGTGCCAGCAGCTTAGTGGGCTCTGGAAACACCATATATTTT

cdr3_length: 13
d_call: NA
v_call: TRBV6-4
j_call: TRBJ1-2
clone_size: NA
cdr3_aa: CASRNREIRGYTF
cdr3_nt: TGTGCCAGCAGGAACCGGGAAATAAGAGGCTACACCTTC

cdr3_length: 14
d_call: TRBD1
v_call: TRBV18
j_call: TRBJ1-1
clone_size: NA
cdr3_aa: CASSSGQGRTEAFF
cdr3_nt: TGTGCCAGCTCATCCGGACAGGGGAGAACTGAAGCTTTCTTT

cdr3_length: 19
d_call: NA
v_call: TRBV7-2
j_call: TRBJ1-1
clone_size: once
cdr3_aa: CASSLDGGPGAVGNTEAFF
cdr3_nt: TGTGCCAGCAGCTTAGATGGAGGCCCCGGGGCGGTAGGGAACACTGAAGCTTTCTTT

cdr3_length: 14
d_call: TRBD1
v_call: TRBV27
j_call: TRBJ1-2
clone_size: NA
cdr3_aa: CASSLDRGLYGYTF
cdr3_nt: TGTGCCAGCAGTTTGGACAGGGGGCTCTATGGCTACACCTTC

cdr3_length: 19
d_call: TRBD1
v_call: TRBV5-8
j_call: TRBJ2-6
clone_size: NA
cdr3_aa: CASSRTTGSSLLWANVLTF
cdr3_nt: TGTGCCAGCAGCCGGACGACAGGGTCCTCTCTACTCTGGGCCAACGTCCTGACTTTC

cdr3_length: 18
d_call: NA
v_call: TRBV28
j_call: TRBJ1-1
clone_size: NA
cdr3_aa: CASSPVTLGYRLNTEAFF
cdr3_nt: TGTGCCAGCAGTCCCGTAACACTGGGGTACAGATTGAACACTGAAGCTTTCTTT

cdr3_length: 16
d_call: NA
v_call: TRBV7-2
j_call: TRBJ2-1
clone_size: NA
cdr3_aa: CASTPGGRSAYNEQFF
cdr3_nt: TGTGCCAGCACCCCAGGGGGGCGGTCCGCCTACAATGAGCAGTTCTTC

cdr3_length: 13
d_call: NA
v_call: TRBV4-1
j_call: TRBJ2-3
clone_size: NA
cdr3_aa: CASSQEGTDTQYF
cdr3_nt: TGCGCCAGCAGCCAAGAAGGGACAGATACGCAGTATTTT

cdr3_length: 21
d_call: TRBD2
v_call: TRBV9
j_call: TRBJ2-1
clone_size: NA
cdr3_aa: CASSVKGTSGGVPPSYNEQFF
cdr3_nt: TGTGCCAGCAGCGTTAAAGGGACTAGCGGGGGGGTGCCCCCCTCCTACAATGAGCAGTTCTTC

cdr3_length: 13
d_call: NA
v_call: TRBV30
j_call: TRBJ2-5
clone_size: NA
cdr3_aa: CAWRAFGVETQYF
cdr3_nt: TGTGCCTGGAGAGCCTTCGGGGTTGAGACCCAGTACTTC

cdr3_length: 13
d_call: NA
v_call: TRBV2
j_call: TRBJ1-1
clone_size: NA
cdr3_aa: CASGGEMNTEAFF
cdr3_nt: TGTGCCAGCGGGGGGGAAATGAACACTGAAGCTTTCTTT

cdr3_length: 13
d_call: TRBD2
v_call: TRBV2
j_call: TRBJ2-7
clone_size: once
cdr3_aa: CASIGGSAWEQYF
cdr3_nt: TGTGCCAGCATCGGGGGGAGCGCGTGGGAGCAGTACTTC

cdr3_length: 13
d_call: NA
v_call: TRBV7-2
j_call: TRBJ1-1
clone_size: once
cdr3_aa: CASSLYRSTEAFF
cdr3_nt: TGTGCCAGCAGCTTATATCGGAGCACTGAAGCTTTCTTT

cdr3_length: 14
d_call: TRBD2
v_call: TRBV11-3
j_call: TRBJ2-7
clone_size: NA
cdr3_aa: CASSPRTSVDEQYF
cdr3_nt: TGTGCCAGCAGCCCGAGGACTAGCGTCGACGAGCAGTACTTC

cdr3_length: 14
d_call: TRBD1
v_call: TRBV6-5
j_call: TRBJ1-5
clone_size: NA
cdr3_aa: CASSLTGVGQPQHF
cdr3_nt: TGTGCCAGCAGTTTGACAGGGGTAGGACAGCCCCAGCATTTT